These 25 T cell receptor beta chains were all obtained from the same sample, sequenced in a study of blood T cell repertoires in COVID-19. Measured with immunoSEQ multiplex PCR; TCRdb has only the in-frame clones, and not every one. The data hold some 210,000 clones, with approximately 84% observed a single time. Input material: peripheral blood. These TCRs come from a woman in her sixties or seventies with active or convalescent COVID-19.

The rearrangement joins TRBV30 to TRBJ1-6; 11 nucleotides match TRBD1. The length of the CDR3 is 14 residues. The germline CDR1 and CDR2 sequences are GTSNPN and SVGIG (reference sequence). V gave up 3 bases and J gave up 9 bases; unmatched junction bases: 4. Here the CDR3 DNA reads TGTGCCTGGAGCGGGGACAGGGGGATTTCACCCCTCCACTTT. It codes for CAWSGDRGISPLHF.

CDR3 region: CASSGTGMVFGAKNIQYF. The CDR3 DNA is TGTGCCAGCAGTGGGACAGGGATGGTGTTTGGGGCCAAAAACATTCAGTACTTC. J is TRBJ2-4 and V is TRBV25-1, with 8 positions matching TRBD1. Looked up from germline, CDR1 is MGHDK and CDR2 is SYGVNS. Trimming cost V 4 bases and J 1 base; bases outside gene matches: 12. This CDR3 comprises 18 residues.

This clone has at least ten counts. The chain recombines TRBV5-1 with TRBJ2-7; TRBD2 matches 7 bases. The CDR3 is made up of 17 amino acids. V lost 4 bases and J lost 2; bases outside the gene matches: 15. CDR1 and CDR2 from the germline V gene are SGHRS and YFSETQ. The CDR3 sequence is CASSPSLRGSVPYEQYF. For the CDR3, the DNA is TGCGCCAGCAGCCCATCGTTACGCGGGAGTGTCCCCTACGAGCAGTACTTC.

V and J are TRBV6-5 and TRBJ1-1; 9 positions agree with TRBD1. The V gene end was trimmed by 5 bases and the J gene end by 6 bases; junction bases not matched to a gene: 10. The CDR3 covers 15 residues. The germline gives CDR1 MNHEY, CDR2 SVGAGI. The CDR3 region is CASSPRQGVSSEAFF. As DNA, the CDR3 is TGTGCCAGCAGTCCGCGACAGGGGGTATCTTCTGAAGCTTTCTTT.

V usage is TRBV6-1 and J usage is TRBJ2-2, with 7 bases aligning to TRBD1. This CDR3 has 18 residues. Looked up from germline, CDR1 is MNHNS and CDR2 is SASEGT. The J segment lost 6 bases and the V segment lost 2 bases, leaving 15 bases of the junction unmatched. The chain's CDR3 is CASSEPPSRVQGAGELFF. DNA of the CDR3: TGTGCCAGCAGTGAACCCCCTTCGCGCGTCCAGGGGGCCGGGGAGCTGTTTTTT.

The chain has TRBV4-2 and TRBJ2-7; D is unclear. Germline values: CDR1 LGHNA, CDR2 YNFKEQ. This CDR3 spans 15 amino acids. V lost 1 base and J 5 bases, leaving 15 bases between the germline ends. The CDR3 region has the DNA TGTGCCAGCAGCCAAGTAACAGTTCGGTTTGACGAGCAGTACTTC. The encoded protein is CASSQVTVRFDEQYF.

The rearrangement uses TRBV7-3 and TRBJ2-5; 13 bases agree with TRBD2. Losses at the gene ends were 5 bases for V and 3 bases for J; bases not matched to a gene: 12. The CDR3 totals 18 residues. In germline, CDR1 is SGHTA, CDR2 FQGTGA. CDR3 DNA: TGTGCCAGCAGCCCCTTTGGACTAGCGGGAGCCCCCGAAGAGACCCAGTACTTC. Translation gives CASSPFGLAGAPEETQYF.

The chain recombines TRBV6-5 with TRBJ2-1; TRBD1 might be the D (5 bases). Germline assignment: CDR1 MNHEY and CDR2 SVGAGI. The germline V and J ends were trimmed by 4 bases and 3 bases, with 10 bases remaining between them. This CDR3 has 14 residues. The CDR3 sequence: CASSWEGDYNEQFF. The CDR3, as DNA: TGTGCCAGCAGTTGGGAAGGGGACTACAATGAGCAGTTCTTC.

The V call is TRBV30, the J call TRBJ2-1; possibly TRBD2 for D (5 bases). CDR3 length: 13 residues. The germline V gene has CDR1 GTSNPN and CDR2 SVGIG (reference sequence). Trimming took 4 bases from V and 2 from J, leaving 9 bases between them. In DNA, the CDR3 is TGTGCCTGGAATGAGGGAGCCTACAATGAGCAGTTCTTC. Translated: CAWNEGAYNEQFF.

The DNA of the CDR3 is TGTGCCAGCAGTCGACAGGGCGGAGAGACCCAGTACTTC. Protein: CASSRQGGETQYF. This sequence joins TRBV6-6 and TRBJ2-5; 7 bases match TRBD1. V lost 5 bases and J lost 4; bases outside the gene matches: 4. CDR1 MNHNY and CDR2 SVGAGI come from the germline V gene (reference sequence). The CDR3 sequence is 13 residues long.

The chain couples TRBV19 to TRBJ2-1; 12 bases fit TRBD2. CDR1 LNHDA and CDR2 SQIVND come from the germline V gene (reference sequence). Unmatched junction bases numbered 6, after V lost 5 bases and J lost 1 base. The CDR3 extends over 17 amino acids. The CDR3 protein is CASSDRTSGKSYNEQFF. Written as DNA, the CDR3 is TGTGCCAGTAGTGACCGGACTAGCGGGAAATCCTACAATGAGCAGTTCTTC. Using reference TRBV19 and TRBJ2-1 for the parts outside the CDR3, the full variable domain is DGGITQSPKYLFRKEGQNVTLSCEQNLNHDAMYWYRQDPGQGLRLIYYSQIVNDFQKGDIAEGYSVSREKKESFPLTVTSAQKNPTAFYLCASSDRTSGKSYNEQFFGPGTRLTVL.

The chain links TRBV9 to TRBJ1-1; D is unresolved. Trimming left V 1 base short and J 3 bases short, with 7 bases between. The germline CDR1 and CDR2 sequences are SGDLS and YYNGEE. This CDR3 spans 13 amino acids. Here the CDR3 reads CASSVNPYTEAFF. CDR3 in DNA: TGTGCCAGCAGCGTAAATCCCTACACTGAAGCTTTCTTT.

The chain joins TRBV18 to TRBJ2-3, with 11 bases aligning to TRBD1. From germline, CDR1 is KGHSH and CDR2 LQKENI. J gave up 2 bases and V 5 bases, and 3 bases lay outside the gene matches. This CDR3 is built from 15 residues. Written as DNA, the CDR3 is TGTGCCAGCTCAAAGGACAGGGGGCTCACAGATACGCAGTATTTT. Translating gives CASSKDRGLTDTQYF.

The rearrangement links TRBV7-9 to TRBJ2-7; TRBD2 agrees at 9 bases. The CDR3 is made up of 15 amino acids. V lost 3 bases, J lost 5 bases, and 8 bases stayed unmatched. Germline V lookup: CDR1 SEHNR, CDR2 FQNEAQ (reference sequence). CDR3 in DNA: TGTGCCAGCAGCTTTGCTAGCGGGATTAAGAACGAGCAGTACTTC. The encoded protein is CASSFASGIKNEQYF.

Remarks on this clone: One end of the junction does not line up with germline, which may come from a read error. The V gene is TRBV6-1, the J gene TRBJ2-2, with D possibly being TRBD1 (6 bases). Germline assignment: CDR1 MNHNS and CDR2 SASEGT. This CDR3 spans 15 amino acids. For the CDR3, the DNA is TGTGCCAGCACTGAAACAGGGACGAACACCGGGGAGCTGTTTTTT. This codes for CASTETGTNTGELFF.

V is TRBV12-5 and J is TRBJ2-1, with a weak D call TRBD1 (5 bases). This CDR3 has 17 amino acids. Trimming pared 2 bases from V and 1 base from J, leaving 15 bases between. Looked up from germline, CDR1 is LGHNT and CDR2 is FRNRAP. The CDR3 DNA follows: TGTGCTAGTGGTTTGTTTCTGACAGACCTTTCCTACAATGAGCAGTTCTTC. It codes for CASGLFLTDLSYNEQFF.

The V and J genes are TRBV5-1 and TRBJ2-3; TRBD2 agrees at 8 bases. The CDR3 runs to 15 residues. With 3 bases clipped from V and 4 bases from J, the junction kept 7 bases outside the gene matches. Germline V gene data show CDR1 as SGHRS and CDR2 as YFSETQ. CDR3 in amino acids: CASSSAGDRADTQYF. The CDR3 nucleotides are TGCGCCAGCAGCTCAGCGGGAGATCGGGCAGATACGCAGTATTTT.

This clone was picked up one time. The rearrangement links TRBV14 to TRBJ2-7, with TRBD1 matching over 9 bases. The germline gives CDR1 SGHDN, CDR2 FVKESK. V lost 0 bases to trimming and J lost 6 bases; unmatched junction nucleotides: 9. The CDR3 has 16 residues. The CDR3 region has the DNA TGTGCCAGCAGCCAAGATCGTCCGGACAGGGGTCTCGAGCAGTACTTC. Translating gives CASSQDRPDRGLEQYF.

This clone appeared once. The CDR3 region has the DNA TGCAGCGCAGGACAGTCCTTAGGGGAGACCCAGTACTTC. This sequence encodes CSAGQSLGETQYF. The rearrangement uses TRBV29-1 and TRBJ2-5; D is possibly TRBD1 (6 bases). V shed 7 bases and J shed 5 bases, with 17 bases lying between them. The CDR3 sequence is 13 residues long. Germline V gene data show CDR1 as SQVTM and CDR2 as ANQGSEA.

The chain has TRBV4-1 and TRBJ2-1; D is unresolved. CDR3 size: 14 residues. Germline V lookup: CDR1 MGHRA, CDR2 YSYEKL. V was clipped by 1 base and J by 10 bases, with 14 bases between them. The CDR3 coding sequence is TGCGCCAGCAGCCAAGTAGTCCAGGCCCACGAGCAGTTCTTC. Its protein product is CASSQVVQAHEQFF.

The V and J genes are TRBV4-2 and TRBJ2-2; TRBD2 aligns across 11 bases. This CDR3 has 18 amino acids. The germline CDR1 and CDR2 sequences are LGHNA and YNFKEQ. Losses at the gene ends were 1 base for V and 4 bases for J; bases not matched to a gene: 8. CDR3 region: CASSQVVSGRAVTGELFF. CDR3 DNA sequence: TGTGCCAGCAGCCAAGTGGTTAGCGGGAGGGCCGTCACCGGGGAGCTGTTTTTT.

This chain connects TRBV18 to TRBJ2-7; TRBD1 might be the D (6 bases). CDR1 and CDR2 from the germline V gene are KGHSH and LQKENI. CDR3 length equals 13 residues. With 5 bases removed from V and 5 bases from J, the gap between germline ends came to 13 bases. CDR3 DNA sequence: TGTGCCAGCTCAACAGGGCTGGGAAACGAGCAGTACTTC. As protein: CASSTGLGNEQYF.

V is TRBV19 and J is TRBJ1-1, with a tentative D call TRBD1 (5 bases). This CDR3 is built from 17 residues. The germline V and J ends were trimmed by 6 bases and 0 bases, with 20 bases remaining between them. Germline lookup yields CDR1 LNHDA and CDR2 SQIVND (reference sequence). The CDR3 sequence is CASRKRRGGSVNTEAFF. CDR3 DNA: TGTGCCAGTAGGAAAAGAAGGGGCGGGAGTGTGAACACTGAAGCTTTCTTT.

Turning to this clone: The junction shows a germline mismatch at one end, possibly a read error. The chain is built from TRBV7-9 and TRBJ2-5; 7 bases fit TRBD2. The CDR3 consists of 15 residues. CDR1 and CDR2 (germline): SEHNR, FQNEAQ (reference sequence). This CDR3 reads CASSLEKEAGEAQYF. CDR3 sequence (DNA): TGTGCCAGCAGCTTAGAAAAGGAGGCGGGAGAGGCCCAGTACTTC.

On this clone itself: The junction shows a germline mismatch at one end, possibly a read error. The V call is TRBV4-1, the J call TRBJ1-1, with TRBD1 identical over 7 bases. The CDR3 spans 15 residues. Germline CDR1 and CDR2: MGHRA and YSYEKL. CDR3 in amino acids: CASSQGTERNTEAFF. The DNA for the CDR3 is TGCGCCAGCAGTCAAGGGACAGAGCGGAACACTGAAGCTTTCTTT.